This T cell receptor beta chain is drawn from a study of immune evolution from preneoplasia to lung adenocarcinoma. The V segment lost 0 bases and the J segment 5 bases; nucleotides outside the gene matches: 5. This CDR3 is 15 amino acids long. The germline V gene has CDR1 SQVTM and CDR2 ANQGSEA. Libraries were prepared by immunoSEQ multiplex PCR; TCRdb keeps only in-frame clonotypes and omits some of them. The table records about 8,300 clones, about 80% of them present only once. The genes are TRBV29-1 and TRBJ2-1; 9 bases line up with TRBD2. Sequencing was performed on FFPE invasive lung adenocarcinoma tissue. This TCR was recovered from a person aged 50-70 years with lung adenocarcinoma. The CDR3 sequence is CSVEDPRLADNEQFF. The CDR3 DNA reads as TGCAGCGTTGAAGACCCCAGACTAGCGGACAATGAGCAGTTCTTC.